Shown below are 21 T cell receptor beta chains from a single sample sequenced in a study of T cells in Graves' hyperthyroidism and ophthalmopathy (dated by TCRdb to the late 2010s). Libraries were prepared through multiplex PCR. Sequencing was carried out with an Illumina HiSeq 2000. Amplification of TCR beta CDR3 regions was carried out from RNA transcripts. The TCR CDR3 was subjected to a first round of RT-PCR using the HTBI primer set and the Qiagen OneStep RT-PCR kit. TCRdb reworked the public reads: Q25 trimming with fastp, MiXCR clone assembly, productive beta chains retained. Rows with one shared CDR3 protein collapse into an entry with the most common genes and DNA. The sample table contains 450,000 to 650,000 distinct CDR3 sequences; only one count was recorded for around 14% of them. Roughly 6.9% of the sample is held by the ten biggest clonotypes. Material: blood. The receptors shown here come from a young woman with Graves' ophthalmopathy.

This clonotype was observed at least ten times. The chain couples TRBV27 to TRBJ1-1; no firm D call. With 4 bases removed from V and 1 base from J, the gap between germline ends came to 10 bases. The CDR3 has 14 residues. Per germline, CDR1 MNHEY and CDR2 SMNVEV (reference sequence). In DNA form, the CDR3 reads TGTGCCAGCAGTTGGGTCAACCGGAACACTGAAGCTTTCTTT. Its protein product is CASSWVNRNTEAFF.

This clonotype has a handful of counts. V gene TRBV18 combines with J gene TRBJ2-2; D uncertain. V was clipped by 1 base and J by 2 bases, with 8 bases between them. The CDR3 runs to 15 residues. Germline CDR1 and CDR2: KGHSH and LQKENI. CDR3 sequence reads: CASSPRSINTGELFF. DNA of the CDR3: TGTGCCAGCTCACCACGTAGTATCAACACCGGGGAGCTGTTTTTT. The complete variable domain, with remaining parts taken from reference TRBV18 and TRBJ2-2, reads NAGVMQNPRHLVRRRGQEARLRCSPMKGHSHVYWYRQLPEEGLKFMVYLQKENIIDESGMPKERFSAEFPKEGPSILRIQQVVRGDSAAYFCASSPRSINTGELFFGEGSRLTVL.

The chain is built from TRBV19 and TRBJ2-5; D is tentatively TRBD1 or TRBD2 (6 bases each). Germline assignment: CDR1 LNHDA and CDR2 SQIVND (reference sequence). The CDR3 is 15 amino acids. Trimming cost V 5 bases and J 5 bases, with 18 bases left between them. The CDR3 DNA follows: TGTGCCAGTAGTCTGGGGGGCCTAAAGGAGGAGACCCAGTACTTC. Residues: CASSLGGLKEETQYF.

This clonotype was seen repeatedly, ten times or more. The chain is built from TRBV11-3 and TRBJ2-2; D not certain. The CDR3 has 14 residues. V shed 5 bases and J shed 4 bases, with 11 bases lying between them. Germline CDR1 SGHNT, CDR2 YENEEA. CDR3 residues: CASSPRGTTGELFF. CDR3 DNA: TGTGCCAGCAGCCCCAGAGGTACCACCGGGGAGCTGTTTTTT.

In the case of this clonotype: This may come from a read error, since a much larger clone is one base off. V gene TRBV15 combines with J gene TRBJ1-1; D might be TRBD1 (6 bases). The CDR3 loop spans 14 amino acids. Germline V CDR1 and CDR2: LNHNV, YYDKDF (reference sequence). CDR3 nucleotides: TGTGCCGCCAGCAGAACGGGACAGAACACTGAAGCTTTCTTT. Amino acid sequence: CAASRTGQNTEAFF.

This clonotype was found many times. J is TRBJ1-2 and V is TRBV7-9; D gene uncertain. Trimming pared 1 base from V and 4 bases from J, leaving 10 bases between. Germline CDR1 SEHNR, CDR2 FQNEAQ (reference sequence). This CDR3 comprises 14 residues. CDR3 residues: CASSLDTKLYGYTF. The CDR3 region has the DNA TGTGCCAGCAGCTTAGATACAAAACTCTATGGCTACACCTTC.

V gene TRBV6-1 combines with J gene TRBJ1-5; 11 positions match TRBD1. There are 20 residues in the CDR3. The V gene end was trimmed by 7 bases and the J gene end by 0 bases; junction bases not matched to a gene: 17. Germline V lookup: CDR1 MNHNS, CDR2 SASEGT. The CDR3 region is CASIPPGQGDVVYSNQPQHF. DNA for the CDR3: TGTGCCAGCATCCCCCCGGGACAGGGGGACGTAGTGTATAGCAATCAGCCCCAGCATTTT.

This clonotype was detected ten times or more. This chain links TRBV28 with TRBJ2-3; 9 nucleotides agree with TRBD1. The V gene end was trimmed by 5 bases and the J gene end by 4 bases; junction bases not matched to a gene: 4. Germline-derived CDR1 and CDR2 are MDHEN and SYDVKM. This CDR3 comprises 14 residues. The CDR3 coding sequence is TGTGCCAGCAGTCCCGGACAGGGGTCAGATACGCAGTATTTT. Amino acids: CASSPGQGSDTQYF.

This clonotype was recorded at least ten times. The CDR3: CASSVGLAGSTDTQYF. CDR3 coding DNA: TGTGCCAGCAGTGTGGGACTAGCGGGAAGCACAGATACGCAGTATTTT. The V gene is TRBV27, the J gene TRBJ2-3; TRBD2 agrees at 13 bases. V lost 5 bases to trimming and J lost 0 bases; unmatched junction nucleotides: 2. The CDR3 loop spans 16 amino acids. The germline V gene has CDR1 MNHEY and CDR2 SMNVEV (reference sequence).

This clonotype was picked up a small number of times. The gene calls are TRBV28 and TRBJ1-2, with D perhaps matching TRBD1 (6 bases). In germline, CDR1 is MDHEN, CDR2 SYDVKM. CDR3 length equals 13 residues. Deletions cut 6 bases from V and 5 bases from J, with 13 bases between. CDR3 amino acids: CASRFRQAYGYTF. The CDR3 DNA follows: TGTGCCAGCAGGTTCCGACAGGCGTATGGCTACACCTTC.

This clonotype was detected only a few times. The chain recombines TRBV7-9 with TRBJ2-2; D possibly corresponds to TRBD2 (5 bases). Germline V lookup: CDR1 SEHNR, CDR2 FQNEAQ (reference sequence). V was clipped by 5 bases and J by 6 bases, with 7 bases between them. The CDR3 is made up of 12 amino acids. This CDR3 is CASSTSSGELFF. The CDR3 DNA is TGTGCCAGCAGCACTAGTTCCGGGGAGCTGTTTTTT. Complete variable domain (other parts from reference TRBV7-9 and TRBJ2-2): DTGVSQNPRHKITKRGQNVTFRCDPISEHNRLYWYRQTLGQGPEFLTYFQNEAQLEKSRLLSDRFSAERPKGSFSTLEIQRTEQGDSAMYLCASSTSSGELFFGEGSRLTVL.

In this sample, this clonotype turned up many times. J is TRBJ2-1 and V is TRBV30; the D gene is possibly TRBD2 (5 bases). The V gene's germline CDR1 is GTSNPN and CDR2 SVGIG (reference sequence). CDR3 length: 13 residues. Trimming cost V 2 bases and J 7 bases, with 12 bases left between them. CDR3 bases: TGTGCCTGGAGTAGGAGCCCGGGGAATGAGCAGTTCTTC. Amino acids: CAWSRSPGNEQFF.

This clonotype was observed at least ten times. The chain recombines TRBV30 with TRBJ2-1; TRBD1 matches 11 bases. J lost 8 bases, V lost 0 bases, and 3 bases had no gene match. The CDR3 totals 14 residues. Germline V CDR1 and CDR2: GTSNPN, SVGIG (reference sequence). The CDR3 spells CAWSVPGQGDEQFF. DNA of the CDR3: TGTGCCTGGAGTGTACCGGGACAGGGGGATGAGCAGTTCTTC.

This clonotype came up many times. This chain links TRBV12-3 or TRBV12-4 with TRBJ2-2; 10 bases map to TRBD2. V shed 6 bases, J shed 4 bases, and the junction held 5 bases outside the gene matches. The CDR3 spans 15 residues. CDR3 sequence: CASRASGSATGELFF. CDR3 sequence (DNA): TGTGCCAGCAGGGCTAGCGGGAGCGCCACCGGGGAGCTGTTTTTT.

Many counts were recorded for this clonotype. This sequence joins TRBV27 and TRBJ2-1; perhaps TRBD2 as D (5 bases). Germline V gene data show CDR1 as MNHEY and CDR2 as SMNVEV (reference sequence). The V end lost 4 bases, the J end lost 4 bases, and 17 bases lay between the germline ends. The CDR3 runs to 16 residues. The CDR3 spells CASSSPGSGSYNEQFF. The CDR3 coding sequence is TGTGCCAGCAGTTCCCCGGGGAGCGGAAGTTACAATGAGCAGTTCTTC.

This clonotype was seen a few times. The CDR3: CASSFRQSNSPLHF. In DNA, the CDR3 is TGTGCCAGCAGCTTTAGGCAGTCTAATTCACCCCTCCACTTT. This rearrangement joins TRBV7-2 to TRBJ1-6; D is unclear. There are 14 residues in the CDR3. Germline loops: CDR1 SGHTA, CDR2 FQGNSA. V was shortened by 3 bases and J by 6 bases, with 9 bases between the two germline ends.

The chain carries TRBV6-9 and TRBJ1-5; D gene unclear. Germline values: CDR1 MNHGY, CDR2 SVAAGI. There are 15 residues in the CDR3. Between the trimmed V and J ends, which lost 1 base and 3 bases, there was a span of 10 bases. This chain's CDR3 is CASSYLSEPNQPQHF. In DNA form, the CDR3 reads TGTGCCAGCAGTTATTTATCGGAGCCCAATCAGCCCCAGCATTTT.

In this sample, this clonotype turned up a few times. The chain joins TRBV5-6 to TRBJ1-1, with a tentative D call TRBD1 (5 bases). Germline V gives CDR1 SGHDT, CDR2 YYEEEE. Trimming stripped 4 bases from V and 5 bases from J, with 12 bases between. This CDR3 comprises 13 residues. The CDR3 protein is CASSNSWGTEAFF. CDR3 DNA sequence: TGTGCCAGCAGCAATTCGTGGGGGACTGAAGCTTTCTTT.

This clonotype was recorded many times. V usage is TRBV28 and J usage is TRBJ1-1; D ambiguous. The CDR3 spans 14 residues. Trimming removed 9 bases at V and 3 bases at J, with 17 bases between. Germline V gene sequence: CDR1 MDHEN, CDR2 SYDVKM. In DNA form, the CDR3 reads TGTGCCAGTGTATTTGGGGATTGGGACACTGAAGCTTTCTTT. Amino acid sequence: CASVFGDWDTEAFF.

V and J are TRBV28 and TRBJ2-7; 13 bases map to TRBD2. Germline CDR1 MDHEN, CDR2 SYDVKM. This CDR3 has 18 residues. The J segment lost 4 bases and the V segment lost 4 bases, leaving 13 bases of the junction unmatched. In DNA form, the CDR3 reads TGTGCCAGCAGTTCGAGGACTAGCGGGAGAAAGTTGGAGTACGAGCAGTACTTC. Its translation: CASSSRTSGRKLEYEQYF.

This clonotype was picked up many times. V gene TRBV29-1 combines with J gene TRBJ2-7; D possibly corresponds to TRBD1 (5 bases). CDR1 and CDR2 (germline): SQVTM, ANQGSEA. The CDR3 contains 11 residues. Trimming took off 4 bases at V and 3 bases at J, with 7 bases between the two ends. CDR3: CSVGGYYEQYF. The DNA of the CDR3 is TGCAGCGTTGGGGGCTACTACGAGCAGTACTTC.